Given below is one TCR beta chain in context. Its antigen is still unknown. This entry is derived from a study of blood T cell dynamics during melanoma immunotherapy. The wider study: First-line therapy was either pembrolizumab or nivolumab with ipilimumab for metastatic melanoma.

Stated time point: week 3, after first cycle of checkpoint inhibitor. Blood was drawn before treatment and at week 3 after checkpoint blockade. Every bulk PBMC sample received the same 350 ng of DNA. Here immunoSEQ multiplex PCR was the method, and the copy in TCRdb shows in-frame clones only, minus some. The sample shows roughly 11,000 clones, roughly nine tenths of them seen only once. Whole-study findings and limits: Unlike progressors, later disease-control patients had W3 repertoires gaining clonality or diversity.

The CDR3 runs 13 residues. Trimming stripped 3 bases from V and 6 bases from J, with 12 bases between. The germline V gene encodes CDR1 KGHSH and CDR2 LQKENI. The chain couples TRBV18 to TRBJ2-7; D remains ambiguous. Source: blood, taken from a patient treated with checkpoint blockade. This clonotype was obtained from a human donor with melanoma. CDR3 sequence (DNA): TGTGCCAGCTCACCGCATGTGGCTGGCGAGCAGTACTTC. It is translated as CASSPHVAGEQYF. Full variable domain (remainder filled in from reference TRBV18 and TRBJ2-7): NAGVMQNPRHLVRRRGQEARLRCSPMKGHSHVYWYRQLPEEGLKFMVYLQKENIIDESGMPKERFSAEFPKEGPSILRIQQVVRGDSAAYFCASSPHVAGEQYFGPGTRLTVT.